At least ten counts were recorded for the clone carrying this T cell receptor (beta chain). Its target is unknown. The cDNA came from 5'RACE, which used 10-nucleotide random UMIs. TCRdb passed the 5' RACE reads through MiXCR, listing each CDR3 protein once. This table holds 85,000 to 90,000 distinct CDR3 sequences, under 4.5% found once. Germline V gives CDR1 SGHRS, CDR2 YFSETQ. The CDR3 extends over 15 amino acids. Trimming removed 4 bases from V and 2 bases from J; junction bases left unmatched: 8. The data were taken from a study of neurological immune-mediated disorders. Study outcomes and limitations: The study phylogenetically grouped the repertoires of 18 of 34 multiple sclerosis patients into one related-CDR3 cluster, a possible signature. HTLV-1-associated myelopathy led in TCR clonal expansion, while multiple sclerosis ranked lowest, below healthy controls.

This chain connects TRBV5-1 to TRBJ2-7; 8 bases line up with TRBD1. The TCR originated in a woman in her fifties or sixties with multiple sclerosis. Sample: PBMCs. The CDR3 coding sequence is TGCGCCAGCAGCCAGGCAGGGGGCTTCACCTACGAGCAGTACTTC. This codes for CASSQAGGFTYEQYF.